This T cell receptor beta chain was sequenced in a study of T cells after yellow fever vaccination. V was pared by 3 bases and J by 7 bases, with 10 bases of the junction left unmatched. The CDR3 totals 16 residues. Germline V gene sequence: CDR1 SGHRS, CDR2 YFSETQ. TCRdb independently ran MiXCR on the 5' RACE reads; one entry per CDR3 protein. The table lists hundreds of thousands of distinct CDR3 sequences, approximately 13% of them singletons. Material: PBMCs, obtained on the day of the yellow fever booster vaccination. The clonotype was recovered from a man aged 25 to 40 who received the YFV17D yellow fever vaccine. The J gene is TRBJ1-4, the V gene TRBV5-1; 9 bases line up with TRBD1. CDR3 sequence reads: CASSSSPPGQGEKLFF. CDR3 sequence (DNA): TGCGCCAGCAGCTCCTCACCCCCGGGACAGGGTGAAAAACTGTTTTTT.